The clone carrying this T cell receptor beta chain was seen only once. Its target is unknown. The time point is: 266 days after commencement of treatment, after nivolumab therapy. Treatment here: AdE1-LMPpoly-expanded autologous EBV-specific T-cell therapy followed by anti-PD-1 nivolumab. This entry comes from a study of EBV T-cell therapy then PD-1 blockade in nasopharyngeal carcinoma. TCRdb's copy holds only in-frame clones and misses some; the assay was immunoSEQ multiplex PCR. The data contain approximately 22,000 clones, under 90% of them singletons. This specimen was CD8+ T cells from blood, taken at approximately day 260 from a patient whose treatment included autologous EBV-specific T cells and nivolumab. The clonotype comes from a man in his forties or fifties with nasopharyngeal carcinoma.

The CDR3 DNA follows: TGTGCCAGCAGTGACCGACAGGCCGGGCAGCCCCAGCATTTT. Amino acids: CASSDRQAGQPQHF. The chain combines TRBV28 with TRBJ1-5; weak D call: TRBD1 (6 bases). The CDR3 covers 14 residues. The germline V gene has CDR1 MDHEN and CDR2 SYDVKM. Trimming removed 5 bases from V and 7 bases from J, with 15 bases in between.